The 23 T cell receptor beta chains in this list originate from one sample, sequenced in a study of chemoradiotherapy in HPV16-positive cancers. Generated by immunoSEQ multiplex PCR, the TCRdb table keeps only in-frame clones and is missing some. The data show 870 or so clones, nearly 90% seen once. This sample comprised tumor tissue, obtained from a patient who underwent chemoradiotherapy. The receptors here all came from a human donor with HPV-associated anogenital cancer.

The rearrangement uses TRBV11-2 and TRBJ2-7, with 7 bases that match TRBD2. Germline V CDR1 and CDR2: SGHAT, FQNNGV. The CDR3 is 17 amino acids. V lost 5 bases, J lost 4 bases, and 17 bases stayed unmatched. The chain's CDR3 is CASSPEDGAGRYYEQYF. In DNA, the CDR3 is TGTGCCAGCAGCCCCGAAGATGGAGCGGGGAGATATTACGAGCAGTACTTC. The full variable domain, in which reference TRBV11-2 and TRBJ2-7 provide the parts outside the CDR3, is EAGVAQSPRYKIIEKRQSVAFWCNPISGHATLYWYQQILGQGPKLLIQFQNNGVVDDSQLPKDRFSAERLKGVDSTLKIQPAKLEDSAVYLCASSPEDGAGRYYEQYFGPGTRLTVT.

The chain uses TRBV6-6 and TRBJ1-3; D uncertain. V was shortened by 4 bases and J by 0 bases, with 4 bases between the two germline ends. Germline V gene sequence: CDR1 MNHNY, CDR2 SVGAGI (reference sequence). The CDR3 is 13 amino acids. CDR3 coding DNA: TGTGCCAGCAGTTCGTTCTCTGGAAACACCATATATTTT. It encodes CASSSFSGNTIYF.

This rearrangement joins TRBV27 to TRBJ1-1; D gene uncertain. V was trimmed by 5 bases and J by 1 base, leaving 11 bases between them. The CDR3 is 14 amino acids. Germline V CDR1 and CDR2: MNHEY, SMNVEV (reference sequence). The DNA for the CDR3 is TGTGCCAGCAGTGTGCAGTGGCGGAACACTGAAGCTTTCTTT. It specifies CASSVQWRNTEAFF.

The rearrangement uses TRBV5-1 and TRBJ1-1; D perhaps matches TRBD1 (6 bases). The CDR3 is 14 amino acids. The V gene's germline CDR1 is SGHRS and CDR2 YFSETQ. Trimming shortened V by 4 bases and J by 1 base, and 11 bases separated the two germline ends. CDR3 DNA: TGCGCCAGCAGCCCAGGGGAGGGGAACACTGAAGCTTTCTTT. This gives the protein CASSPGEGNTEAFF.

The genes are TRBV11-1 and TRBJ2-1; D may be TRBD1 (5 bases). The CDR3 extends over 15 amino acids. The V and J ends lost 1 base and 0 bases respectively, with 7 bases between them. Germline CDR1 and CDR2: SGHAT and FQDESV (reference sequence). CDR3: CASSLVRGSYNEQFF. The CDR3 DNA reads as TGTGCCAGCAGCTTAGTTAGGGGCTCCTACAATGAGCAGTTCTTC.

This chain links TRBV7-8 with TRBJ2-6, with 7 bases that match TRBD1. From germline, CDR1 is SGHVS and CDR2 FQNEAQ. J was trimmed by 2 bases and V by 6 bases; bases with no gene match: 4. This CDR3 comprises 15 residues. CDR3 sequence: CASSQQGTGANVLTF. CDR3 nucleotides: TGTGCCAGCAGTCAACAGGGGACTGGGGCCAACGTCCTGACTTTC.

The J gene is TRBJ2-5, the V gene TRBV10-3; no definite D call. The CDR3 spans 13 residues. V lost 5 bases to trimming and J lost 3 bases, with 10 bases between them. Germline assignment: CDR1 ENHRY and CDR2 SYGVKD. The CDR3 spells CAISRHKKETQYF. In DNA form, the CDR3 reads TGTGCCATCAGTCGACATAAAAAAGAGACCCAGTACTTC.

The chain joins TRBV21-1 to TRBJ1-6; TRBD1 is the table's D call and was not checked against the DNA. TRBV21-1 is labeled a pseudogene. This CDR3 comprises 11 residues. CDR3 sequence reads: CASTGISPLHF. In DNA, the CDR3 is TGTGCCAGCACAGGGATTTCACCCCTCCACTTT.

This clone appeared once. The chain couples TRBV6-5 to TRBJ2-3, with 9 bases lining up with TRBD2. The CDR3 runs to 15 residues. After removal of 5 bases from V and 3 bases from J, the junction contained 6 bases not matched to a gene. The germline gives CDR1 MNHEY, CDR2 SVGAGI. The DNA of the CDR3 is TGTGCCAGCAGTCTGGCTAGCGGGATAACAGATACGCAGTATTTT. It encodes CASSLASGITDTQYF.

This clone was detected only a few times. Germline and junction disagree at one end, which may indicate a read error. This sequence joins TRBV7-7 and TRBJ2-7; the D gene is possibly TRBD1 (6 bases). The V gene's germline CDR1 is SSHAT and CDR2 FNYEAQ (reference sequence). This CDR3 is built from 15 residues. The CDR3 nucleotides read TGTGCTAGCAGCTTAGGGGTACAGGGTCGGTACGAGCAGTACTTC. This encodes CASSLGVQGRYEQYF.

This clone is termed large. This chain uses TRBV10-3 with TRBJ1-2; D remains ambiguous. From germline, CDR1 is ENHRY and CDR2 SYGVKD. Trimming took off 2 bases at V and 4 bases at J, with 14 bases between the two ends. The CDR3 is made up of 15 amino acids. The chain's CDR3 is CAISEAAFFPYGYTF. The CDR3 coding sequence is TGTGCCATCAGTGAGGCAGCGTTTTTCCCCTATGGCTACACCTTC.

The chain is built from TRBV9 and TRBJ2-3; 10 nucleotides align to TRBD2. J was trimmed by 2 bases and V by 0 bases; bases with no gene match: 6. There are 17 residues in the CDR3. CDR1 is SGDLS and CDR2 is YYNGEE in the germline V gene. CDR3: CASSVVSGGPPTDTQYF. Here the CDR3 DNA reads TGTGCCAGCAGCGTAGTTAGCGGGGGGCCTCCCACAGATACGCAGTATTTT. Drawing the rest from reference TRBV9 and TRBJ2-3, the complete variable domain is DSGVTQTPKHLITATGQRVTLRCSPRSGDLSVYWYQQSLDQGLQFLIQYYNGEERAKGNILERFSAQQFPDLHSELNLSSLELGDSALYFCASSVVSGGPPTDTQYFGPGTRLTVL.

The chain recombines TRBV11-2 with TRBJ1-2; no clear D gene. This CDR3 has 13 amino acids. Germline V CDR1 and CDR2: SGHAT, FQNNGV. Trimming pared 1 base from V and 1 base from J, leaving 4 bases between. CDR3: CASSLGVNYGYTF. CDR3 nucleotide sequence: TGTGCCAGCAGCTTAGGGGTTAACTATGGCTACACCTTC.

This clone came up once. V and J are TRBV5-6 and TRBJ1-5; a possible D gene is TRBD1 (6 bases). Germline V gives CDR1 SGHDT, CDR2 YYEEEE. Deletions cut 1 base from V and 2 bases from J, with 10 bases between. CDR3 size: 15 residues. CDR3 nucleotide sequence: TGTGCCAGCAGCTTGTTGGCAGGGGGCAATCAGCCCCAGCATTTT. This translates into CASSLLAGGNQPQHF.

This clone was counted between two and nine times. This chain connects TRBV25-1 to TRBJ2-3, with D possibly being TRBD1 (5 bases). Trimming shortened V by 5 bases and J by 5 bases, and 23 bases separated the two germline ends. The CDR3 covers 17 residues. Germline CDR1 and CDR2: MGHDK and SYGVNS. CDR3 sequence: CASSTRSYGGAVDTQYF. CDR3 nucleotides: TGTGCCAGCAGTACCCGCAGCTACGGTGGGGCCGTAGATACGCAGTATTTT.

The sample holds a few counts of this clone. The CDR3 DNA sequence: TGTGCCAGCAGCTTGTCGGAGACGTCCTACGAGCAGTACTTC. The encoded protein is CASSLSETSYEQYF. The genes are TRBV7-8 and TRBJ2-7; D remains ambiguous. This CDR3 has 14 residues. With 3 bases removed from V and 1 base from J, the gap between germline ends came to 10 bases. Looked up from germline, CDR1 is SGHVS and CDR2 is FQNEAQ.

V is TRBV7-2 and J is TRBJ2-3; D is uncertain. This CDR3 spans 15 amino acids. Trimming took 5 bases from V and 0 from J, leaving 12 bases between them. Germline CDR1 and CDR2: SGHTA and FQGNSA. In nucleotides, the CDR3 is TGTGCCAGCAGCACCCGATTTGGGAGCACAGATACGCAGTATTTT. Translating gives CASSTRFGSTDTQYF.

The chain employs TRBV5-1 and TRBJ1-1, with 11 bases fitting TRBD1. Germline loops: CDR1 SGHRS, CDR2 YFSETQ. CDR3 length: 17 residues. Trimming cost V 5 bases and J 0 bases; bases outside gene matches: 9. CDR3 loop: CASSRGQGALMNTEAFF. In DNA form, the CDR3 reads TGCGCCAGCAGTCGAGGACAGGGGGCTTTGATGAACACTGAAGCTTTCTTT.

This clone was counted between two and nine times. V gene TRBV6-5 combines with J gene TRBJ1-6, with TRBD1 matching over 7 bases. The CDR3 is made up of 13 amino acids. V shed 2 bases, J shed 10 bases, and the junction held 2 bases outside the gene matches. Germline CDR1 MNHEY, CDR2 SVGAGI. CDR3 region: CASSYGTVSPLHF. In nucleotides, the CDR3 is TGTGCCAGCAGTTACGGGACAGTCTCACCCCTCCACTTT.

Only a few counts were recorded for this clone. J is TRBJ1-4 and V is TRBV27; D perhaps matches TRBD1 (5 bases). Germline values: CDR1 MNHEY, CDR2 SMNVEV (reference sequence). This CDR3 is 15 amino acids long. V shed 5 bases and J shed 7 bases, with 17 bases lying between them. The CDR3 DNA reads as TGTGCCAGCAGTCAATCCGGGACCTACGGTGAAAAACTGTTTTTT. It codes for CASSQSGTYGEKLFF. Based on the CDR3 plus reference TRBV27 and TRBJ1-4, the full variable domain is EAQVTQNPRYLITVTGKKLTVTCSQNMNHEYMSWYRQDPGLGLRQIYYSMNVEVTDKGDVPEGYKVSRKEKRNFPLILESPSPNQTSLYFCASSQSGTYGEKLFFGSGTQLSVL.

This rearrangement joins TRBV6-4 to TRBJ2-2; the D is unclear. Looked up from germline, CDR1 is MRHNA and CDR2 is SNTAGT. The CDR3 totals 14 residues. Trimming removed 0 bases at V and 3 bases at J, with 5 bases between. CDR3 sequence reads: CASSDSADTGELFF. The CDR3 DNA is TGTGCCAGCAGTGACTCGGCAGACACCGGGGAGCTGTTTTTT.

The chain carries TRBV27 and TRBJ1-2; 8 bases align to TRBD1. Per the germline V gene, CDR1 is MNHEY and CDR2 is SMNVEV (reference sequence). Unmatched junction bases numbered 5, after V lost 0 bases and J lost 5 bases. This CDR3 has 15 amino acids. This CDR3 is CASSLSTGVGYGYTF. In nucleotides, the CDR3 is TGTGCCAGCAGTTTATCGACAGGGGTGGGGTATGGCTACACCTTC.

This clone appeared a few times. The gene calls are TRBV18 and TRBJ1-4; possibly TRBD1 for D (6 bases). The length of the CDR3 is 14 residues. The germline V and J ends were trimmed by 4 bases and 6 bases, with 12 bases remaining between them. Germline V gene lookup returns CDR1 KGHSH and CDR2 LQKENI. CDR3 bases: TGTGCCAGCTCACGAAACAGGGAAGATGAAAAACTGTTTTTT. Its protein is CASSRNREDEKLFF.